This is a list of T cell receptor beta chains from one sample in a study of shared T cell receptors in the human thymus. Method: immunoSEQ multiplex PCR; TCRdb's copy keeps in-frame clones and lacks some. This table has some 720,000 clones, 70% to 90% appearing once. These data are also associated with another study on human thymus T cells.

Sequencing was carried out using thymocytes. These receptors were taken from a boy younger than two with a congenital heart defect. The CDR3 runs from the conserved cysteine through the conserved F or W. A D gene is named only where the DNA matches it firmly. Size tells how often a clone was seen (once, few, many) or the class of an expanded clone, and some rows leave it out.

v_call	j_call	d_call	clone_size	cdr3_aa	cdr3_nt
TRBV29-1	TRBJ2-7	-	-	CSVRTASLPYEQYF	TGCAGCGTTCGGACAGCCTCTTTGCCCTACGAGCAGTACTTC
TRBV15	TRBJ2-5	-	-	CATSRSRGTQYF	TGTGCCACCAGCAGATCCCGAGGGACCCAGTACTTC
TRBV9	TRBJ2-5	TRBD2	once	CASSPRVTSGRGETQYF	TGTGCCAGCAGCCCCCGGGTGACTAGCGGGAGGGGAGAGACCCAGTACTTC
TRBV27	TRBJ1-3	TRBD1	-	CASSLHGQAPGNTIYF	TGTGCCAGCAGTCTACACGGACAGGCCCCTGGAAACACCATATATTTT
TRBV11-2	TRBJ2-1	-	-	CASSSREPPYNEQFF	TGTGCCAGCAGCTCCCGGGAACCCCCCTACAATGAGCAGTTCTTC
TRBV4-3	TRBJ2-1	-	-	CASSQEGAGRTAYNEQFF	TGCGCCAGCAGCCAAGAGGGGGCGGGTCGAACGGCCTACAATGAGCAGTTCTTC
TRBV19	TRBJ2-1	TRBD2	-	CASSGLGLAGRDEQFF	TGTGCCAGTAGTGGGCTGGGACTAGCGGGAAGGGATGAGCAGTTCTTC
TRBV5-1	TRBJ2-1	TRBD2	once	CASSLGGLAGASNEQFF	TGCGCCAGCAGCTTGGGTGGACTAGCGGGAGCGTCCAATGAGCAGTTCTTC
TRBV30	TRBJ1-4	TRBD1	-	CAWSVRTEQGAGEKLFF	TGTGCCTGGAGTGTACGGACGGAACAGGGGGCTGGTGAAAAACTGTTTTTT
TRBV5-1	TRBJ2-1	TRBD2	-	CASSVGTSAGLSSYNEQFF	TGCGCCAGCAGCGTGGGGACTAGCGCCGGGCTGAGCTCCTACAATGAGCAGTTCTTC
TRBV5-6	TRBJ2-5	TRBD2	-	CASSCRTSGSGGRTETQYF	TGTGCCAGCAGCTGCCGGACTAGCGGGAGTGGGGGACGCACGGAGACCCAGTACTTC
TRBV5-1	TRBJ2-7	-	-	CASRAVPPPGEQYF	TGCGCCAGCCGGGCAGTCCCACCACCGGGGGAGCAGTACTTC
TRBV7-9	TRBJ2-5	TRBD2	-	CASSCSGGHQETQYF	TGTGCCAGCAGCTGCAGCGGGGGGCACCAAGAGACCCAGTACTTC
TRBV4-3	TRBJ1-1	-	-	CASSQKGVRNTEAFF	TGCGCCAGCAGCCAGAAGGGAGTCCGGAACACTGAAGCTTTCTTT
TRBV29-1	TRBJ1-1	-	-	CSVDGGISTEAFF	TGCAGCGTTGATGGGGGGATCAGCACTGAAGCTTTCTTT
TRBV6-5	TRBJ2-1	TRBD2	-	CASSYLAGPSYNEQFF	TGTGCCAGCAGTTACCTAGCGGGACCTTCCTACAATGAGCAGTTCTTC
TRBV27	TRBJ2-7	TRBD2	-	CASSLSGSYEQYF	TGTGCCAGCAGTTTAAGCGGGAGCTACGAGCAGTACTTC
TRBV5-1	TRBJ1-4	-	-	CASSLAGIGAGTNEKLFF	TGCGCCAGCAGCTTGGCCGGAATAGGGGCAGGGACTAATGAAAAACTGTTTTTT
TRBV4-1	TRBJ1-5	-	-	CASSQVSRVSNQPQHF	TGCGCCAGCAGCCAAGTCTCTCGAGTAAGCAATCAGCCCCAGCATTTT
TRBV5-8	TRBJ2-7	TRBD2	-	CASSNEGAGGPPAYEQYF	TGTGCCAGCAGCAACGAGGGAGCGGGAGGGCCCCCGGCCTACGAGCAGTACTTC
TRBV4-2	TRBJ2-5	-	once	CASGRYIQETQYF	TGTGCCAGCGGGCGTTACATACAAGAGACCCAGTACTTC
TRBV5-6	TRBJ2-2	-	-	CASSLRGHGTGELFF	TGTGCCAGCAGCTTGCGAGGCCACGGCACCGGGGAGCTGTTTTTT
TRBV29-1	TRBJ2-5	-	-	CSVAPQGQETRYF	TGCAGCGTTGCCCCTCAGGGGCAAGAGACCCGGTACTTC
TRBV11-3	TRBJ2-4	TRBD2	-	CASSLGAVRRGKNIQYF	TGTGCCAGCAGCTTAGGGGCCGTGCGGCGGGGGAAAAACATTCAGTACTTC
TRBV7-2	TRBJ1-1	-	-	CASSLSGLPNTEAFF	TGTGCCAGCAGCTTATCTGGACTCCCTAACACTGAAGCTTTCTTT
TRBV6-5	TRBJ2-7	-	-	CASSETEAYEQYF	TGTGCCAGCAGTGAGACAGAAGCCTACGAGCAGTACTTC
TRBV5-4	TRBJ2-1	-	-	CASSSGEREFF	TGTGCCAGCAGCTCAGGGGAAAGAGAGTTCTTC
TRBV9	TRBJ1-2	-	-	CASSPVGGVGYTF	TGTGCCAGCAGCCCCGTGGGGGGGGTGGGCTACACCTTC
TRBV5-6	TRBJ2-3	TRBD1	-	CASSPMTGPDTQYF	TGTGCCAGCAGCCCCATGACAGGGCCAGATACGCAGTATTTT
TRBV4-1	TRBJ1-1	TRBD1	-	CASSQDGQGNTEAFF	TGCGCCAGCAGCCAAGATGGACAGGGGAACACTGAAGCTTTCTTT
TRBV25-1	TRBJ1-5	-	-	CASSERLLNQPQHF	TGTGCCAGCAGTGAGAGATTACTCAATCAGCCCCAGCATTTT
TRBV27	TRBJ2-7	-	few	CASSLGPGPGKQYF	TGTGCCAGCAGTTTAGGACCAGGCCCCGGGAAGCAGTACTTC
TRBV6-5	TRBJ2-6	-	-	CASSYLRGANVLTF	TGTGCCAGCAGTTACTTACGGGGGGCCAACGTCCTGACTTTC
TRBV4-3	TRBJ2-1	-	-	CASSQDQGNLSSNEQFF	TGCGCCAGCAGCCAAGATCAGGGGAACCTCTCGTCCAATGAGCAGTTCTTC
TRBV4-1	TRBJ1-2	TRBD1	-	CASSGRPDRGLVSPYGYTF	TGCGCCAGCAGCGGACGTCCGGACAGGGGGCTGGTCTCCCCCTATGGCTACACCTTC
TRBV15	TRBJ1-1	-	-	CATSSWLNTEAFF	TGTGCCACCAGCAGTTGGCTGAACACTGAAGCTTTCTTT
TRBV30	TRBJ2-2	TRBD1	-	CAWSQGPWNTGELFF	TGTGCCTGGTCACAGGGGCCGTGGAACACCGGGGAGCTGTTTTTT
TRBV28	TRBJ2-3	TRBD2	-	CASSLGSGRAPDTQYF	TGTGCCAGCAGTTTGGGTAGCGGGAGGGCTCCAGATACGCAGTATTTT
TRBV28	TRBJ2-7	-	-	CASRVRASYEQYF	TGTGCCAGCAGGGTGAGGGCCTCCTACGAGCAGTACTTC
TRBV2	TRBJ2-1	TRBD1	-	CASYDWTGGAHSYNEQFF	TGTGCCAGCTATGATTGGACAGGGGGCGCCCACTCCTACAATGAGCAGTTCTTC
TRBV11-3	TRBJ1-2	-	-	CASSPRTAGYGYTF	TGTGCCAGCAGCCCCCGGACAGCTGGCTATGGCTACACCTTC
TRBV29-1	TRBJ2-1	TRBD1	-	CSVQTADRNHYGNEQFF	TGCAGCGTCCAGACCGCGGACAGGAACCACTATGGCAATGAGCAGTTCTTC
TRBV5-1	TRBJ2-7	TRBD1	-	CASSFEEDRPAYEQYF	TGCGCCAGCAGCTTCGAGGAGGACAGGCCGGCCTACGAGCAGTACTTC
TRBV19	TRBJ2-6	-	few	CASSIPRCREHSGANVLTF	TGTGCCAGTAGTATTCCGAGGTGCAGGGAACACTCTGGGGCCAACGTCCTGACTTTC
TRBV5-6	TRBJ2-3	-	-	CASSIHTDTQYF	TGTGCCAGCAGCATACACACAGATACGCAGTATTTT
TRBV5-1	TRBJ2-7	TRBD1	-	CASSPGTGRPYEQYF	TGCGCCAGCAGCCCTGGGACAGGGCGCCCCTACGAGCAGTACTTC
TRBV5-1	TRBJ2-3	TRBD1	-	CASRQGPSQNTQYF	TGCGCCAGCAGACAGGGGCCATCACAAAATACGCAGTATTTT
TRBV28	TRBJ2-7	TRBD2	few	CASSSHSSGSLCAQYF	TGTGCCAGCAGTTCGCACTCTAGCGGATCTCTTTGTGCGCAGTACTTC
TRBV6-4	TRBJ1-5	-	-	CASSPLDSHQPQHF	TGTGCCAGCAGTCCCCTCGACAGCCATCAGCCCCAGCATTTT
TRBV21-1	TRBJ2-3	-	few	CASSNGSRDYTTDTQYF	TGTGCCAGCAGCAACGGCTCGCGGGACTACACCACAGATACGCAGTATTTT
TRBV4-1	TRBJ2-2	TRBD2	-	CASSQRAPGTSWTGELFF	TGCGCCAGCAGCCAACGGGCCCCCGGGACTAGCTGGACCGGGGAGCTGTTTTTT
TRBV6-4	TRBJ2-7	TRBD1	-	CASTGQGTPYEQYF	TGTGCCAGCACAGGACAGGGGACTCCCTACGAGCAGTACTTC
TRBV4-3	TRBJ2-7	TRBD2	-	CASSPRKSLAEYEQYF	TGCGCCAGCAGCCCCCGAAAGTCCCTAGCGGAGTACGAGCAGTACTTC
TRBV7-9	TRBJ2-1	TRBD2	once	CASSLAGISGLGRHEQFF	TGTGCCAGCAGCTTAGCGGGGATCTCGGGACTAGGTAGACATGAGCAGTTCTTC
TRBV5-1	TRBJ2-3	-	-	CASSTAEPRTDTQYF	TGCGCCAGCAGCACGGCGGAGCCCCGGACAGATACGCAGTATTTT